Below are 15 T cell receptor beta chains sequenced from a single sample in a study of cytomegalovirus exposure and HLA in healthy donors (dated by TCRdb to the late 2010s). Receptor amplification or capture employed the immunoSEQ multiplex PCR assay. Sourced from immuneACCESS, this table was stored by TCRdb with only in-frame sequences that have V and J called. A share of the clones is absent; for the studies checked, an unresolved V gene accounts for under half, and the remainder has no known explanation. This sample is represented by over 150,000 clones; about 86% of them were singletons. In total, the top ten clones hold approximately 2.4% of the sample. The sequenced sample was PBMCs. Source of these receptors: a woman between 18 and 29 years old in good health and CMV-seronegative.

This chain uses TRBV11-2 with TRBJ2-1; 8 bases map to TRBD2. CDR3 length: 15 residues. The ends lost 1 base at V and 3 bases at J; junction bases unmatched: 2. CDR1 is SGHAT and CDR2 is FQNNGV in the germline V gene. The CDR3 spells CASSLGRGGYNEQFF. CDR3 in DNA: TGTGCCAGCAGCTTAGGTCGGGGGGGCTACAATGAGCAGTTCTTC.

This clone was observed a few times. The V and J genes are TRBV5-1 and TRBJ2-3; 11 bases are shared with TRBD2. Per germline, CDR1 SGHRS and CDR2 YFSETQ. The length of the CDR3 is 16 residues. Trimming at V came to 3 bases and at J to 4 bases, leaving 7 bases not matched to a gene. CDR3 sequence: CASSWALAGGPDTQYF. The CDR3 DNA follows: TGCGCCAGCAGCTGGGCCCTAGCGGGGGGCCCAGATACGCAGTATTTT.

The chain recombines TRBV5-4 with TRBJ2-7; TRBD1 might be the D (6 bases). The CDR3 contains 14 residues. Germline assignment: CDR1 SGHNT and CDR2 YYREEE (reference sequence). V shed 2 bases and J shed 4 bases, with 13 bases lying between them. CDR3 bases: TGTGCCAGCAGCTTAGCAGGGGCCGGGTACGAGCAGTACTTC. This gives the protein CASSLAGAGYEQYF. The full variable domain, completed using reference TRBV5-4 and TRBJ2-7, is ETGVTQSPTHLIKTRGQQVTLRCSSQSGHNTVSWYQQALGQGPQFIFQYYREEENGRGNFPPRFSGLQFPNYSSELNVNALELDDSALYLCASSLAGAGYEQYFGPGTRLTVT.

The chain is built from TRBV30 and TRBJ1-4; 11 bases fit TRBD1. CDR1 is GTSNPN, CDR2 SVGIG, per germline (reference sequence). The V segment lost 1 base and the J segment 3 bases; nucleotides outside the gene matches: 7. The CDR3 consists of 17 residues. The DNA of the CDR3 is TGTGCCTGGAGTGGCGTCCCGGGACAGGGGGCTAATGAAAAACTGTTTTTT. It translates to CAWSGVPGQGANEKLFF. The full variable domain, rest sourced from reference TRBV30 and TRBJ1-4, is SQTIHQWPATLVQPVGSPLSLECTVEGTSNPNLYWYRQAAGRGLQLLFYSVGIGQISSEVPQNLSASRPQDRQFILSSKKLLLSDSGFYLCAWSGVPGQGANEKLFFGSGTQLSVL.

The CDR3 is CASSLKARDRYNSPLHF. CDR3 nucleotide sequence: TGCGCCAGCAGCTTAAAAGCCCGGGACAGGTATAATTCACCCCTCCACTTT. The genes are TRBV5-1 and TRBJ1-6; TRBD1 matches at 8 bases. Trimming at V came to 2 bases and at J to 4 bases, leaving 8 bases not matched to a gene. This CDR3 is built from 17 residues. CDR1 is SGHRS and CDR2 is YFSETQ in the germline V gene.

The V gene is TRBV4-3, the J gene TRBJ2-7, with 7 bases lining up with TRBD2. The CDR3 runs to 15 residues. Per germline, CDR1 LGHNA and CDR2 YSLEER. The J segment lost 5 bases and the V segment lost 4 bases, leaving 11 bases of the junction unmatched. Here the CDR3 reads CASSLTSAGSDEQYF. Here the CDR3 DNA reads TGCGCCAGCAGCCTTACTAGCGCTGGGAGCGACGAGCAGTACTTC.

Here the CDR3 reads CASSFRDRRTYEQYF. DNA for the CDR3: TGTGCCAGCAGCTTCCGGGACAGGAGGACCTACGAGCAGTACTTC. The genes are TRBV5-6 and TRBJ2-7; 8 bases match TRBD1. Germline loops: CDR1 SGHDT, CDR2 YYEEEE. CDR3 length equals 15 residues. With V trimmed by 2 bases and J by 2 bases, 6 bases remained unmatched.

The chain employs TRBV5-1 and TRBJ1-2; the D gene is possibly TRBD1 (6 bases). The V end lost 7 bases, the J end lost 2 bases, and 18 bases lay between the germline ends. The CDR3 loop spans 15 amino acids. Per the germline V gene, CDR1 is SGHRS and CDR2 is YFSETQ. The CDR3 nucleotides are TGCGCCAGCCGTGAAAACAGGGACCCAAACTATGGCTACACCTTC. Translation gives CASRENRDPNYGYTF.

CDR3 sequence (DNA): TGTGCCAGCAGCGGGTCCTACAATGAGCAGTTCTTC. Amino acids: CASSGSYNEQFF. The chain links TRBV2 to TRBJ2-1; D ambiguous. From germline, CDR1 is SNHLY and CDR2 FYNNEI. The CDR3 runs 12 residues. The V and J ends lost 6 bases and 1 base respectively, with 4 bases between them.

This sequence joins TRBV10-2 and TRBJ1-5, with TRBD1 matching 9 bases. This CDR3 has 13 amino acids. J lost 5 bases, V lost 8 bases, and 4 bases had no gene match. Per the germline V gene, CDR1 is WSHSY and CDR2 is SAAADI. DNA of the CDR3: TGCGCCAGCTCAGACAGGGGGGATCAGCCCCAGCATTTT. Translation: CASSDRGDQPQHF.

This clone was detected ten times or more. The V and J genes are TRBV15 and TRBJ1-3; D is unclear. The V gene's germline CDR1 is LNHNV and CDR2 YYDKDF (reference sequence). The CDR3 has 15 amino acids. V was cut by 5 bases and J by 6 bases, with 17 bases left in between. This CDR3 reads CATSRSTKEANTIYF. The DNA of the CDR3 is TGTGCCACCAGCCGTAGTACTAAGGAGGCAAACACCATATATTTT.

The chain couples TRBV6-4 to TRBJ2-3; D is uncertain. CDR3 length equals 14 residues. V was trimmed by 3 bases and J by 6 bases, leaving 13 bases between them. Germline V gives CDR1 MRHNA, CDR2 SNTAGT. The CDR3 region has the DNA TGTGCCAGCAGTGAATCTGAGCGACCGGATACGCAGTATTTT. Translated, it gives CASSESERPDTQYF.

The gene calls are TRBV9 and TRBJ1-2, with a tentative D call TRBD1 (5 bases). V was shortened by 4 bases and J by 3 bases, with 13 bases between the two germline ends. Germline V gene lookup returns CDR1 SGDLS and CDR2 YYNGEE. There are 14 residues in the CDR3. The CDR3 coding sequence is TGTGCCAGCAGCCTTACCGCGGGACACTATGGCTACACCTTC. It codes for CASSLTAGHYGYTF.

V is TRBV6-5 and J is TRBJ1-2; no definite D call. V was shortened by 6 bases and J by 7 bases, with 12 bases between the two germline ends. From germline, CDR1 is MNHEY and CDR2 SVGAGI. The CDR3 loop spans 12 amino acids. CDR3 DNA: TGTGCCAGCAGCCGAGACTATTCTGGCTACACCTTC. Translation gives CASSRDYSGYTF.

The chain has TRBV19 and TRBJ1-2, with 9 bases matching TRBD1. V was clipped by 3 bases and J by 4 bases; unmatched bases: 9. CDR3 length equals 16 residues. CDR1 and CDR2 from the germline V gene are LNHDA and SQIVND (reference sequence). CDR3 coding DNA: TGTGCCAGTAGTATCAGGGCGACAGGGGGTGTCTATGGCTACACCTTC. This sequence encodes CASSIRATGGVYGYTF.